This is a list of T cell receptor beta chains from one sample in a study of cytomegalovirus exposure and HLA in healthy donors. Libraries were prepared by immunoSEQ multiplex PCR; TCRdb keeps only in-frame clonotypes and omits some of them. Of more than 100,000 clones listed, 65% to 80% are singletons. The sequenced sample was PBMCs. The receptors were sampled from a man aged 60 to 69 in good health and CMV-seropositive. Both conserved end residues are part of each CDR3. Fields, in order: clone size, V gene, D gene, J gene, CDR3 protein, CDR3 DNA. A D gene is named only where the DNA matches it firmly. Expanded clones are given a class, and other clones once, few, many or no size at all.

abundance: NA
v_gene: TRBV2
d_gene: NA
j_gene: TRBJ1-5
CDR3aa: CASSPDSKPQHF
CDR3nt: TGTGCCAGCAGTCCCGACAGTAAACCCCAGCATTTT

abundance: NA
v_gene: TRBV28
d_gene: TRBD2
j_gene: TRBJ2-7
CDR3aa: CASRRAAGGTYEQYF
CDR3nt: TGTGCCAGCAGACGGGCAGCGGGAGGGACCTACGAGCAGTACTTC

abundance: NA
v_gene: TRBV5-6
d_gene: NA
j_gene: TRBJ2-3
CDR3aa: CASSEDYTNTQYF
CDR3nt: TGTGCCAGCAGCGAGGACTACACAAATACGCAGTATTTT

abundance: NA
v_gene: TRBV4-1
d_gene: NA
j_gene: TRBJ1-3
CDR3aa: CASSQGGGRTGNTIYF
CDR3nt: TGCGCCAGCAGCCAAGGGGGAGGGCGGACTGGAAACACCATATATTTT

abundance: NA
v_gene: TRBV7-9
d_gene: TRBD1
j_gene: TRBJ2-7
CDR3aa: CASSLGDRGYEQYF
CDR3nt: TGTGCCAGCAGCCTCGGGGACAGGGGATACGAGCAGTACTTC

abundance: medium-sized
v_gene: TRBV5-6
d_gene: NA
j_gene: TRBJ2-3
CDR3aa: CASSLLYRDTQYF
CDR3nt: TGTGCCAGCAGCCTTCTTTATCGGGATACGCAGTATTTT

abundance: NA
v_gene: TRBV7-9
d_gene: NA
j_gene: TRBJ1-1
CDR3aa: CASSSDLQGSTEAFF
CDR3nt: TGTGCCAGCAGCTCAGACCTCCAGGGAAGCACTGAAGCTTTCTTT

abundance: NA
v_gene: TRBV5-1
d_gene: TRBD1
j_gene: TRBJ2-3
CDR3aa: CASSLGTGVARTTSTDTQYF
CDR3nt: TGCGCCAGCAGCTTGGGGACAGGGGTCGCAAGAACGACTAGCACAGATACGCAGTATTTT

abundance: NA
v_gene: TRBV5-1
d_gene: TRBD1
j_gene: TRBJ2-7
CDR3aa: CASSLNGQGAYEQYF
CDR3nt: TGCGCCAGCAGCTTGAACGGACAGGGGGCCTACGAGCAGTACTTC

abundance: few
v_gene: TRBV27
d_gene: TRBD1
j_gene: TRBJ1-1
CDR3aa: CASSRQGANTEAFF
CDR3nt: TGTGCCAGCAGTAGACAGGGGGCCAACACTGAAGCTTTCTTT

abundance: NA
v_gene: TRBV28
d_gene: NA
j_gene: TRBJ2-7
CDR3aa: CASSPTRTYEQYF
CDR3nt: TGTGCCAGCAGTCCGACTAGAACCTACGAGCAGTACTTC

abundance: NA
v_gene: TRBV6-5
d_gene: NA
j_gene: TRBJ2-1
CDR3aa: CASSYSRGNEQFF
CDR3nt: TGTGCCAGCAGTTATTCCCGGGGCAATGAGCAGTTCTTC

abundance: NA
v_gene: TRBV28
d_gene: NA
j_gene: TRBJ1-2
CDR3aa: CASSVSGFNYSYTF
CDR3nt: TGTGCCAGCAGTGTATCCGGTTTTAACTATAGCTACACCTTC

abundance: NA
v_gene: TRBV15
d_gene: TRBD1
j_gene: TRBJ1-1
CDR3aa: CATSRKPGQGSTEAFF
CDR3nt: TGTGCCACCAGCAGGAAACCGGGACAGGGTTCCACTGAAGCTTTCTTT

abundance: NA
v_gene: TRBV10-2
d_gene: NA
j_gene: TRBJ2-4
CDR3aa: CASRAGLAKNIQYF
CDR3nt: TGCGCCAGCAGGGCCGGGTTAGCCAAAAACATTCAGTACTTC

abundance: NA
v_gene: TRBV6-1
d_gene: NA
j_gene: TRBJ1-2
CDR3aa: CASSQQGDYGYTF
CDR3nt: TGTGCCAGCAGTCAGCAGGGTGACTATGGCTACACCTTC

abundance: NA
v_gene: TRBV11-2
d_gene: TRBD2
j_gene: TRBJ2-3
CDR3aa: CAIASGITDTQYF
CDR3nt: TGTGCCATAGCTAGCGGAATCACAGATACGCAGTATTTT